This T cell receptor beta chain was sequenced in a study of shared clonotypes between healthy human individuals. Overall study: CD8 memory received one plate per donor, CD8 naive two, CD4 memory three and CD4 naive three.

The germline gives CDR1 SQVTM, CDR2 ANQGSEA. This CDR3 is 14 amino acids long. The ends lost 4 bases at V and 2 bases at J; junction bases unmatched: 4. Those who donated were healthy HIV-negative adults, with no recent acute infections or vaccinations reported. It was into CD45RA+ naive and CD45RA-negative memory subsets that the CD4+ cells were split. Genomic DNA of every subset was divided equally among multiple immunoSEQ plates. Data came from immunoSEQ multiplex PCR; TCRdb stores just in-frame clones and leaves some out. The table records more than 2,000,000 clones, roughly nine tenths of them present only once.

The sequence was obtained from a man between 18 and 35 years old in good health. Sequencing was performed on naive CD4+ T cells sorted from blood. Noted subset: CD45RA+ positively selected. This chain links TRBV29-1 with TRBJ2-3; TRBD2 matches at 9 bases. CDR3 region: CSVVGGGDTDTQYF. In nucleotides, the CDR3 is TGCAGCGTTGTAGGCGGGGGGGACACAGATACGCAGTATTTT.